Listed here is a single TCR beta chain. Its antigen is not known. This sample was included in a study of Ad26.COV2.S vaccination and SARS-CoV-2 variants. Across the study: Intramuscular Ad26.COV2.S doses were given once or twice, 56 days apart.

The CDR3 is 14 amino acids. Germline CDR1 is SEHNR and CDR2 is FQNEAQ (reference sequence). Deletions cut 5 bases from V and 5 bases from J, with 16 bases between. Assay: immunoSEQ multiplex PCR; the TCRdb copy retains only in-frame clones and omits some. The repertoire includes roughly 680,000 clones, 89% of them detected once, and roughly 1.5% sits in the top ten. Treatment indicated: around 19 received Ad26.COV2.S at low or high dose, single or two shots; 5 received placebo; per-sample allocation not given. After the first vaccine or placebo injection, samples were drawn on day 63. Adults aged 18-55 years in Boston included the donor. The shot given was an Ad26 vector that makes Wuhan-strain SARS-CoV-2 spike. Overall study findings and caveats: Vaccine and placebo recipients had similar non-spike TCR breadth.

The sample was peripheral blood, taken in a trial of Ad26.COV2.S vaccine versus placebo. The chain uses TRBV7-9 and TRBJ2-7; D tentatively reads TRBD1 or TRBD2 (5 bases each). The clonotype was recovered from a person aged 18-60 years who received the Ad26.COV2.S COVID-19 vaccine or a placebo. The CDR3 region has the DNA TGTGCCAGCAGCAGGGACCCACCCCCCGACGAGCAGTACTTC. As protein: CASSRDPPPDEQYF.